Sequencing of this TCR beta chain was carried out in a study of blood T cell repertoires in COVID-19. Sequencing used immunoSEQ multiplex PCR; TCRdb keeps in-frame clones, though not all of them. The repertoire holds roughly 55,000 clones, with 86% as singletons. This CDR3 is 14 amino acids long. The germline V gene has CDR1 SGDLS and CDR2 YYNGEE. Losses at the gene ends were 4 bases for V and 6 bases for J; bases not matched to a gene: 9. The receptor was isolated from a man aged 70 or older with active COVID-19. Sequenced material: peripheral blood. This chain joins TRBV9 and TRBJ2-7; TRBD1 agrees at 8 bases. As DNA, the CDR3 is TGTGCCAGCAGCTCCCGGACAGGGACGGGCGAGCAGTACTTC. This codes for CASSSRTGTGEQYF. The full variable domain, with the rest looked up from reference TRBV9 and TRBJ2-7, is DSGVTQTPKHLITATGQRVTLRCSPRSGDLSVYWYQQSLDQGLQFLIQYYNGEERAKGNILERFSAQQFPDLHSELNLSSLELGDSALYFCASSSRTGTGEQYFGPGTRLTVT.